This T cell receptor beta chain was sequenced for a study of blood T cell repertoires in COVID-19. V shed 3 bases and J shed 0 bases, with 5 bases lying between them. CDR3 length: 13 amino acids. Assay used: immunoSEQ multiplex PCR; TCRdb lists only in-frame clones, some missing. Counted here are roughly 50,000 clones, 86% occurring once; the ten biggest clones make up roughly 2%. The sequence was collected from an older woman with acute or convalescent COVID-19. The chain couples TRBV12-3 or TRBV12-4 to TRBJ1-2; D gene ambiguous. Sequenced: peripheral blood. The CDR3 protein is CASSFGANYGYTF. The CDR3 coding sequence is TGTGCCAGCAGTTTCGGGGCTAACTATGGCTACACCTTC.